These 24 T cell receptor beta chains came from one sample sequenced in a study of blood T cell repertoires in COVID-19. Sequenced by immunoSEQ multiplex PCR; TCRdb stores in-frame clones only, minus some. The top ten clones hold 0.99% of a sample with fewer than 300,000 clones, around nine tenths of them seen once. Input material: peripheral blood. These receptors all come from a woman between 35 and 50 years old who had recovered from COVID-19.

The chain carries TRBV18 and TRBJ1-4; TRBD1 might be the D (6 bases). The CDR3 is made up of 16 amino acids. Per the germline V gene, CDR1 is KGHSH and CDR2 is LQKENI. V was clipped by 3 bases and J by 0 bases, with 11 bases between them. The chain's CDR3 is CASSPRTATTNEKLFF. CDR3 nucleotides: TGTGCCAGCTCACCCAGGACAGCCACAACTAATGAAAAACTGTTTTTT.

This chain joins TRBV7-9 and TRBJ2-1; 10 positions match TRBD2. Germline CDR1 reads SEHNR; CDR2 reads FQNEAQ (reference sequence). The CDR3 has 16 amino acids. The J segment lost 5 bases and the V segment lost 5 bases, leaving 9 bases of the junction unmatched. CDR3 bases: TGTGCCAGCAGCACCCCTAGCGGGAGCCTCAACAATGAGCAGTTCTTC. The encoded protein is CASSTPSGSLNNEQFF.

The gene calls are TRBV11-2 and TRBJ2-5; D is possibly TRBD2 (6 bases). The germline CDR1 and CDR2 sequences are SGHAT and FQNNGV. Trimming pared 3 bases from V and 4 bases from J, leaving 18 bases between. This CDR3 has 16 amino acids. The CDR3 region is CASSFGGQGGLETQYF. DNA for the CDR3: TGTGCCAGCAGCTTCGGAGGGCAGGGAGGTTTAGAGACCCAGTACTTC.

The V and J genes are TRBV30 and TRBJ1-2; tentatively, D is TRBD1 (5 bases). The V end was cut by 0 bases, the J end by 1 base, with 9 bases between. The V gene's germline CDR1 is GTSNPN and CDR2 SVGIG (reference sequence). This CDR3 has 14 residues. The CDR3 region is CAWSVGRDNYGYTF. CDR3 coding DNA: TGTGCCTGGAGTGTGGGCAGGGATAACTATGGCTACACCTTC.

The CDR3 sequence is CASSPGVYGYTF. The CDR3 DNA is TGTGCCAGCAGTCCGGGGGTCTATGGCTACACCTTC. This chain connects TRBV6-5 to TRBJ1-2, with D tentatively TRBD1 (5 bases). Trimming pared 5 bases from V and 4 bases from J, leaving 8 bases between. This CDR3 is 12 amino acids long. Germline lookup yields CDR1 MNHEY and CDR2 SVGAGI.

This chain joins TRBV7-9 and TRBJ2-3, with a weak D call TRBD2 (6 bases). Germline V lookup: CDR1 SEHNR, CDR2 FQNEAQ (reference sequence). Trimming stripped 5 bases from V and 2 bases from J, with 11 bases between. The CDR3 runs to 14 residues. As DNA, the CDR3 is TGTGCCAGCAGCCCCGGGACTCACACAGATACGCAGTATTTT. Its protein is CASSPGTHTDTQYF. The variable domain in full, with the rest retrieved from reference TRBV7-9 and TRBJ2-3, is DTGVSQNPRHKITKRGQNVTFRCDPISEHNRLYWYRQTLGQGPEFLTYFQNEAQLEKSRLLSDRFSAERPKGSFSTLEIQRTEQGDSAMYLCASSPGTHTDTQYFGPGTRLTVL.

The V gene is TRBV7-2, the J gene TRBJ1-1; maybe TRBD1 (5 bases). Deletions cut 1 base from V and 0 bases from J, with 12 bases between. Germline CDR1 and CDR2: SGHTA and FQGNSA. The CDR3 length is 16 residues. This CDR3 reads CASSLGGRGVNTEAFF. DNA of the CDR3: TGTGCCAGCAGCTTAGGGGGCCGGGGGGTGAACACTGAAGCTTTCTTT.

This clone has just one count. The rearrangement uses TRBV10-3 and TRBJ2-3; 9 nucleotides match TRBD2. CDR3 length equals 18 residues. Per germline, CDR1 ENHRY and CDR2 SYGVKD. V lost 0 bases and J lost 0; bases outside the gene matches: 7. CDR3 amino acids: CAISESGLAGTSTDTQYF. CDR3 nucleotides: TGTGCCATCAGTGAGTCGGGGCTAGCGGGAACTAGCACAGATACGCAGTATTTT.

The sample holds one count of this clone. The chain links TRBV7-9 to TRBJ2-2; TRBD2 matches 10 bases. CDR1 and CDR2 (germline): SEHNR, FQNEAQ (reference sequence). This CDR3 spans 17 amino acids. The V and J ends lost 5 bases and 2 bases, in that order; junction bases with no gene match: 8. The CDR3 nucleotides are TGTGCCAGCAGCCCCCGGCTAGCGGGAGACAACACCGGGGAGCTGTTTTTT. It yields the protein CASSPRLAGDNTGELFF. Full variable domain (rest looked up from reference TRBV7-9 and TRBJ2-2): DTGVSQNPRHKITKRGQNVTFRCDPISEHNRLYWYRQTLGQGPEFLTYFQNEAQLEKSRLLSDRFSAERPKGSFSTLEIQRTEQGDSAMYLCASSPRLAGDNTGELFFGEGSRLTVL.

This chain connects TRBV4-3 to TRBJ2-1; 8 nucleotides agree with TRBD1. J gave up 6 bases and V 0 bases, and 4 bases lay outside the gene matches. CDR1 LGHNA and CDR2 YSLEER come from the germline V gene. CDR3 length: 15 amino acids. The CDR3 is CASSQEGDRRNEQFF. DNA of the CDR3: TGCGCCAGCAGCCAAGAAGGGGACAGGCGCAATGAGCAGTTCTTC.

V and J are TRBV7-9 and TRBJ2-7; tentative D call: TRBD1 (6 bases). This CDR3 region has 13 residues. Trimming removed 5 bases at V and 1 base at J, with 9 bases between. The germline V gene has CDR1 SEHNR and CDR2 FQNEAQ (reference sequence). CDR3 bases: TGTGCCAGCAGCCCAACAGGGTCCTACGAGCAGTACGTC. This sequence encodes CASSPTGSYEQYV.

J is TRBJ2-7 and V is TRBV27, with TRBD2 identical over 13 bases. Germline V gene sequence: CDR1 MNHEY, CDR2 SMNVEV (reference sequence). V lost 6 bases and J lost 7; bases outside the gene matches: 12. The CDR3 spans 16 residues. CDR3 sequence reads: CASRPPGLAGAGEQYF. DNA of the CDR3: TGTGCCAGCAGACCCCCCGGACTAGCGGGAGCGGGTGAGCAGTACTTC.

J is TRBJ2-1 and V is TRBV10-3; perhaps TRBD1 as D (5 bases). V was shortened by 4 bases and J by 2 bases, with 9 bases between the two germline ends. There are 14 residues in the CDR3. Germline V CDR1 and CDR2: ENHRY, SYGVKD. This CDR3 is CAISGGSPYNEQFF. Written as DNA, the CDR3 is TGTGCCATCAGTGGGGGCAGCCCCTACAATGAGCAGTTCTTC.

In DNA form, the CDR3 reads TGTGCCAGCAGCTTGGGGGCCGGGAGTTTTGACACCGGGGAGCTGTTTTTT. Translating it yields CASSLGAGSFDTGELFF. J is TRBJ2-2 and V is TRBV5-6; a weak D match, TRBD2 (6 bases). Looked up from germline, CDR1 is SGHDT and CDR2 is YYEEEE. V dropped 0 bases and J dropped 3 bases, with 15 bases sitting between them. The CDR3 covers 17 residues.

A note on this clone: A much larger clone differs from this one at a single base, so this may be a read error. This same CDR3 is encoded by further DNA sequences in the sample. The V call is TRBV7-9, the J call TRBJ2-7; D perhaps matches TRBD2 (5 bases). This CDR3 is built from 14 residues. Germline lookup yields CDR1 SEHNR and CDR2 FQNEAQ (reference sequence). The V end was cut by 1 base, the J end by 0 bases, with 7 bases between. The CDR3 nucleotides are TGTGCCAGCAGCTTAGGGGCGGGCTCCTACGAGCAGTACTTC. Protein: CASSLGAGSYEQYF.

This clone was recorded only once. This chain connects TRBV27 to TRBJ2-3; 10 nucleotides match TRBD2. The V and J ends lost 7 bases and 5 bases, in that order; junction bases with no gene match: 9. This CDR3 spans 15 amino acids. Germline assignment: CDR1 MNHEY and CDR2 SMNVEV (reference sequence). In nucleotides, the CDR3 is TGTGCCAGCAAAAAGCGGGAGGGCCTGGTAGATACGCAGTATTTT. It yields the protein CASKKREGLVDTQYF.

The gene calls are TRBV5-1 and TRBJ2-7; D not certain. The CDR3 has 15 residues. The V and J ends lost 6 bases and 0 bases respectively, with 16 bases between them. CDR1 is SGHRS and CDR2 is YFSETQ in the germline V gene. CDR3 amino acids: CASTYIPSSSYEQYF. The CDR3 DNA sequence: TGCGCCAGCACCTATATACCCTCAAGCTCCTACGAGCAGTACTTC.

The CDR3 reads CASRGSNYGYTF. As DNA, the CDR3 is TGTGCCAGCCGCGGCTCTAACTATGGCTACACCTTC. V and J are TRBV28 and TRBJ1-2; no reliable D call. V shed 8 bases and J shed 0 bases, with 7 bases lying between them. The CDR3 loop spans 12 amino acids. The V gene's germline CDR1 is MDHEN and CDR2 SYDVKM.

CDR3 DNA sequence: TGTGCCAGCAGGAGGGGCACCCGACTAGCGGCCTACAATGAGCAGTTCTTC. Its protein product is CASRRGTRLAAYNEQFF. The chain couples TRBV27 to TRBJ2-1, with 9 bases that match TRBD2. V dropped 6 bases and J dropped 2; count of bases not matched to a gene: 11. The CDR3 spans 17 residues. CDR1 is MNHEY and CDR2 is SMNVEV in the germline V gene (reference sequence).

The rearrangement uses TRBV4-1 and TRBJ2-5; 13 bases agree with TRBD2. Germline assignment: CDR1 MGHRA and CDR2 YSYEKL. V lost 5 bases and J lost 2; bases outside the gene matches: 2. This CDR3 is built from 15 residues. The CDR3: CASSALAGGQETQYF. The CDR3 DNA sequence: TGCGCCAGCAGCGCACTAGCGGGAGGGCAAGAGACCCAGTACTTC.

V and J are TRBV18 and TRBJ2-3, with D possibly TRBD2 on 6 matching bases. The CDR3 is 14 amino acids. From germline, CDR1 is KGHSH and CDR2 LQKENI. V lost 6 bases, J lost 2 bases, and 12 bases lay in between. The CDR3 DNA is TGTGCCAGCTCCCCCGGACTAAACACAGATACGCAGTATTTT. This translates into CASSPGLNTDTQYF.

The chain employs TRBV29-1 and TRBJ1-2; a weak D match, TRBD1 (5 bases). The V end lost 3 bases, the J end lost 8 bases, and 19 bases lay between the germline ends. The CDR3 has 14 residues. The germline CDR1 and CDR2 sequences are SQVTM and ANQGSEA. CDR3 coding DNA: TGCAGCGTTGAGTGGCCCCGGGACTCCTGGGGCTACACCTTC. Amino acid sequence: CSVEWPRDSWGYTF.

The chain couples TRBV27 to TRBJ1-1, with 10 bases identical to TRBD1. The germline CDR1 and CDR2 sequences are MNHEY and SMNVEV (reference sequence). This CDR3 has 17 residues. V shed 0 bases, J shed 3 bases, and the junction held 7 bases outside the gene matches. The CDR3 loop is CASSLSRDRGSYTEAFF. The CDR3 nucleotides are TGTGCCAGCAGTTTATCCCGGGACAGGGGAAGTTACACTGAAGCTTTCTTT.

The rearrangement links TRBV6-6 to TRBJ1-4; TRBD1 agrees at 8 bases. CDR1 is MNHNY, CDR2 SVGAGI, per germline (reference sequence). The CDR3 has 14 amino acids. Trimming at V came to 6 bases and at J to 6 bases, leaving 6 bases not matched to a gene. The CDR3, as DNA: TGTGCCAGCAGACGAGGACAGGGTGATGAAAAACTGTTTTTT. Protein: CASRRGQGDEKLFF.